The sequence of this T cell receptor beta chain was determined in a study of T cells expressing NK-cell markers. Study-level background: The sequencing cohort of eight donors included seven HCMV-seropositive individuals and one seronegative individual.

This CDR3 region has 18 residues. Germline CDR1 MGHRA, CDR2 YSYEKL. Production of TCR beta cDNA relied on 5'RACE template switching with UMIs. No DNA is given; TCRdb re-called the 5' RACE reads and lists each CDR3 protein once. The sample holds 160,000 or so distinct CDR3 sequences. Sequenced input: blood T cells: a sorted CD56 or NKG2C T cell subset, CD4+ or CD8+ T cells, or bulk PBMC T cells (not recorded which). The chain combines TRBV4-1 with TRBJ1-6; TCRdb lists TRBD1, though no DNA is available to test this call. The sequence came from a woman aged 18-69 years in good health. The CDR3 sequence is CASSQDWGSRSGNSPLHF.